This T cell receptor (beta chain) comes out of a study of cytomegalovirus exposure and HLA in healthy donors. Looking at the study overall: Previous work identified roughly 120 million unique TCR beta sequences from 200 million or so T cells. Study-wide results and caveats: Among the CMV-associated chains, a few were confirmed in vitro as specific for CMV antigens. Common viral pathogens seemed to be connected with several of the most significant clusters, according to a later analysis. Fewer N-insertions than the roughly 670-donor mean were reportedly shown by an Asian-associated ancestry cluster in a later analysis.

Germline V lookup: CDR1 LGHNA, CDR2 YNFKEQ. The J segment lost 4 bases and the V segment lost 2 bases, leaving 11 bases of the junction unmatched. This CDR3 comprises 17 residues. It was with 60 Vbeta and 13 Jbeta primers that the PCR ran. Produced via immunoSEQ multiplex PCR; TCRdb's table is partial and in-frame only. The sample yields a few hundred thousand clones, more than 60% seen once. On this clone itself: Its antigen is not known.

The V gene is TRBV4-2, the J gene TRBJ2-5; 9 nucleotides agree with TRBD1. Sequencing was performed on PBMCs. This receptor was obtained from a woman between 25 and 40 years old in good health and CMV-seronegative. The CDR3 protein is CASSQPPGTGPGETQYF. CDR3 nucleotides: TGTGCCAGCAGCCAACCACCCGGGACAGGGCCAGGAGAGACCCAGTACTTC.